This T cell receptor (beta chain) was recovered during a study of blood T cell repertoires in COVID-19 (dated by TCRdb to 2020 to 2022). Broadly, across the study: Samples covering the acute and convalescent phases of COVID-19 were provided by collaborators in the United States, Italy and Spain. The samples were drawn from the first 160 participants of the ongoing ImmuneRACE study and from some 1,300 subjects provided by 6 global collaborators. The prospective study material was composed of cDNA or gDNA derived from T cells, B-cell-depleted T cells, or PBMCs. The sample metadata nearly always contained a de-identified subject ID, COVID-19 status, age in years and sex. Where available, HLA class I and class II types were obtained from metadata supplied by the sample provider rather than from assay-based typing. A freely available public database, intended as a resource for researchers studying the immune response to SARS-CoV-2, is where the repertoires were released. The dataset comprised deeply sampled blood TCRbeta repertoires from subjects exposed to, actively infected with, or recovered from COVID-19.

As to this clone: Which antigen it targets is not known. No quality values exist for individual bases; no much larger clone is one base distant.

TCRbeta CDR3 regions were amplified from genomic DNA using the immunoSEQ Assay, a bias-controlled multiplex PCR. In the paper's pipeline: Nucleated cell counts per sample were estimated from amplification of reference gene primers within the assay. Sequence reads were collapsed and filtered to measure the absolute abundance of every unique TCRbeta CDR3 rearrangement. For each sample, productive Simpson clonality was calculated by taking the square root of Simpson's diversity index across productive rearrangements. TCRdb obtained this table from immuneACCESS and retained in-frame rearrangements with V and J assigned. These tables miss some clones; where compared with another copy, unresolved V genes account for less than half of the shortfall, and the remainder is unexplained. V and J calls and clone size come straight from that table; D and trimming were deduced from the DNA. In this sample the table shows about 190,000 clones, less than 90% of which occur a single time. The top ten clones comprise 1.1% of the sample.

V is shortened by 5 bases, J by 4 bases, and the region joining them spans 11 bases. The CDR3 runs 14 residues from the cysteine to the phenylalanine. Just the 42-base CDR3 DNA is kept, in frame starting at base 1. Taken from the germline V gene, the CDR1 and CDR2 loops are MRHNA and SNTAGT. Whole blood was collected in K2EDTA tubes by collaborating institutions according to the institutions' own protocols. For TCRbeta analysis, collaborator samples were shipped as frozen whole blood, as isolated PBMCs, or as DNA extracted from either sample type. The investigation overall reported the following: How much clinical and demographic metadata was included differed by source and by participant, and the metadata was provided uncurated.

The TCR sequence derives from a man aged 25-45 years with acute or convalescent COVID-19. The V gene is TRBV6-4 and the J gene is TRBJ1-4, with no D gene named confidently. The sequenced sample consisted of peripheral blood. This receptor has the CDR3 CASSPSGYNEKLFF. The DNA sequence follows: TGTGCCAGCAGTCCCTCAGGCTATAATGAAAAACTGTTTTTT.